The 22 T cell receptor beta chains given below trace back to one sample, sequenced in a study of control samples from healthy donors and cancer patients (dated by TCRdb to 2020 to 2021). The library was prepared using the immunoSEQ multiplex PCR assay. This immuneACCESS table, as held by TCRdb, lists in-frame sequences with V and J called but not all clones. Of the missing ones, under half trace to an unresolved V gene in checked studies; the others have no known cause. The sample has around 180,000 clones on record, about 91% of them singletons. Clones ranked in the top ten supply over 4% of the sample. Specimen: blood. The receptors originated from a woman aged 30 to 39 in good health.

J is TRBJ2-3 and V is TRBV15; 8 bases are a match to TRBD2. Per germline, CDR1 LNHNV and CDR2 YYDKDF (reference sequence). The CDR3 consists of 15 residues. The V gene end was trimmed by 0 bases and the J gene end by 3 bases; junction bases not matched to a gene: 2. In DNA, the CDR3 is TGTGCCACCAGCAGAGATAGCGGGAAGACAGATACGCAGTATTTT. Protein product: CATSRDSGKTDTQYF.

J is TRBJ1-1 and V is TRBV27; 7 bases match TRBD1. V gave up 0 bases and J gave up 6 bases; unmatched junction bases: 7. This CDR3 has 15 residues. The V gene's germline CDR1 is MNHEY and CDR2 SMNVEV (reference sequence). DNA of the CDR3: TGTGCCAGCAGTTTATCACCAGGGGGTCCGGCTGAAGCTTTCTTT. Amino acid sequence: CASSLSPGGPAEAFF.

This sequence joins TRBV28 and TRBJ1-1, with 11 bases fitting TRBD1. Germline CDR1 and CDR2: MDHEN and SYDVKM. CDR3 length equals 15 residues. Trimming removed 6 bases from V and 6 bases from J; junction bases left unmatched: 9. CDR3 DNA: TGTGCCAGCAGCATCCCCCGGGGACAGGGGGCTGAAGCTTTCTTT. Its translation: CASSIPRGQGAEAFF. The whole variable domain, filled in from reference TRBV28 and TRBJ1-1, reads DVKVTQSSRYLVKRTGEKVFLECVQDMDHENMFWYRQDPGLGLRLIYFSYDVKMKEKGDIPEGYSVSREKKERFSLILESASTNQTSMYLCASSIPRGQGAEAFFGQGTRLTVV.

This chain links TRBV18 with TRBJ1-4, with D perhaps TRBD1 (5 bases). From germline, CDR1 is KGHSH and CDR2 LQKENI. This CDR3 has 12 amino acids. V lost 6 bases to trimming and J lost 7 bases, with 9 bases between them. The CDR3 sequence is CASSSGSEKLFF. The DNA for the CDR3 is TGTGCCAGCTCGTCAGGGAGTGAAAAACTGTTTTTT.

The rearrangement links TRBV15 to TRBJ2-7; no definite D call. CDR1 and CDR2 from the germline V gene are LNHNV and YYDKDF (reference sequence). CDR3 length equals 12 residues. Trimming stripped 0 bases from V and 6 bases from J, with 6 bases between. The CDR3 nucleotides are TGTGCCACCAGCAGAGATTTGGGCGAGCAGTACTTC. The encoded protein is CATSRDLGEQYF.

The chain links TRBV5-1 to TRBJ2-4; TRBD2 is a possible D gene (6 bases). CDR1 SGHRS and CDR2 YFSETQ come from the germline V gene. The V end lost 0 bases, the J end lost 5 bases, and 9 bases lay between the germline ends. The CDR3 runs to 14 residues. CDR3 in DNA: TGCGCCAGCAGCTTGGCCGGAGGGCAAAACATTCAGTACTTC. Amino acid sequence: CASSLAGGQNIQYF.

The rearrangement links TRBV5-1 to TRBJ2-3; D might be TRBD1 (6 bases). Between the trimmed V and J ends, which lost 0 bases and 2 bases, there was a span of 13 bases. This CDR3 contains 16 residues. Germline lookup yields CDR1 SGHRS and CDR2 YFSETQ. CDR3 sequence: CASSLVGQGSTDTQYF. For the CDR3, the DNA is TGCGCCAGCAGCTTGGTAGGTCAGGGGTCCACAGATACGCAGTATTTT.

This clone was observed a handful of times. The rearrangement joins TRBV5-1 to TRBJ1-4; D might be TRBD1 (6 bases). V was clipped by 5 bases and J by 8 bases, with 16 bases between them. The CDR3 extends over 14 amino acids. Germline-derived CDR1 and CDR2 are SGHRS and YFSETQ. CDR3 in amino acids: CASRAGGQGEKLFF. In DNA form, the CDR3 reads TGCGCCAGCAGGGCCGGGGGCCAGGGAGAAAAACTGTTTTTT.

The J gene is TRBJ1-2, the V gene TRBV12-3 or TRBV12-4, with D possibly matching TRBD1 (5 bases). V dropped 4 bases and J dropped 10 bases, with 16 bases sitting between them. The CDR3 extends over 13 amino acids. CDR3 nucleotide sequence: TGTGCCAGCAGTTCAGTTGGCCAGGGAGACTACACCTTC. Its translation: CASSSVGQGDYTF.

V and J are TRBV3-1 (or the pseudogene TRBV3-2) and TRBJ2-3; no clear D. The germline V gene encodes CDR1 LGHDT and CDR2 YNNKEL (reference sequence). Trimming removed 0 bases from V and 0 bases from J, with 13 bases in between. This CDR3 is 17 amino acids long. The CDR3 is CASSQDRLVDSTDTQYF. The CDR3 DNA is TGTGCCAGCAGCCAAGATCGGCTAGTCGATAGCACAGATACGCAGTATTTT.

J is TRBJ2-2 and V is TRBV6-1, with D perhaps matching TRBD2 (6 bases). Per germline, CDR1 MNHNS and CDR2 SASEGT. V gave up 3 bases and J gave up 4 bases, with 9 bases separating them. The CDR3 is made up of 14 amino acids. This chain's CDR3 is CASSEGLSTGELFF. As DNA, the CDR3 is TGTGCCAGCAGTGAGGGACTGAGCACCGGGGAGCTGTTTTTT.

This chain joins TRBV9 and TRBJ2-3, with TRBD2 identical over 15 bases. CDR1 and CDR2 from the germline V gene are SGDLS and YYNGEE. This CDR3 contains 15 residues. J was trimmed by 5 bases and V by 3 bases; bases with no gene match: 1. The CDR3 DNA reads TGTGCCAGCAGCGAGGGACTAGCGGGGGGAGATACGCAGTATTTT. Residues: CASSEGLAGGDTQYF.

This chain connects TRBV5-4 to TRBJ1-1; no definite D call. CDR3 length: 13 amino acids. Trimming stripped 4 bases from V and 0 bases from J, with 7 bases between. CDR1 SGHNT and CDR2 YYREEE come from the germline V gene (reference sequence). For the CDR3, the DNA is TGTGCCAGCAGCCCCGGGCTGAACACTGAAGCTTTCTTT. This codes for CASSPGLNTEAFF.

The chain couples TRBV27 to TRBJ1-4, with unresolved D. Germline loops: CDR1 MNHEY, CDR2 SMNVEV (reference sequence). The CDR3 consists of 15 residues. V was cut by 3 bases and J by 0 bases, with 8 bases left in between. The CDR3 coding sequence is TGTGCCAGCAGTTTCGGTGGGGCAACTAATGAAAAACTGTTTTTT. Translated: CASSFGGATNEKLFF.

This chain connects TRBV5-4 to TRBJ2-7; D may match TRBD1 or TRBD2 (5 bases each). This CDR3 is 13 amino acids long. V was cut by 5 bases and J by 4 bases, with 13 bases left in between. Germline assignment: CDR1 SGHNT and CDR2 YYREEE (reference sequence). The DNA for the CDR3 is TGTGCCAGCAGTTCGGGACCAAGTTACGAGCAGTACTTC. It specifies CASSSGPSYEQYF.

CDR3 sequence (DNA): TGTGCCAGCAGCTTAGCCCGGGACAGGGGAGCTTTCTTT. Its translation is CASSLARDRGAFF. V is TRBV7-9 and J is TRBJ1-1, with 10 bases aligning to TRBD1. Germline CDR1 reads SEHNR; CDR2 reads FQNEAQ (reference sequence). The length of the CDR3 is 13 residues. The J segment lost 10 bases and the V segment lost 0 bases, leaving 2 bases of the junction unmatched.

The count of this clone is one. The chain recombines TRBV5-6 with TRBJ2-6; D is possibly TRBD2 (5 bases). Germline loops: CDR1 SGHDT, CDR2 YYEEEE. This CDR3 region has 14 residues. The V gene lost 1 base and the J gene lost 5 bases, with 7 bases spanning the gap. CDR3 amino acids: CASSLKDWANVLTF. The DNA of the CDR3 is TGTGCCAGCAGCTTGAAGGACTGGGCCAACGTCCTGACTTTC.

The chain links TRBV28 to TRBJ2-7; D gene uncertain. CDR3 size: 13 residues. V shed 10 bases and J shed 8 bases, with 21 bases lying between them. Germline CDR1 reads MDHEN; CDR2 reads SYDVKM. This CDR3 reads CATWSILAGKQYF. CDR3 nucleotide sequence: TGTGCCACCTGGAGTATCCTGGCTGGAAAGCAGTACTTC.

This chain links TRBV27 with TRBJ2-3; D possibly matches TRBD1 or TRBD2 (6 bases each). The V and J ends lost 7 bases and 5 bases respectively, with 19 bases between them. From germline, CDR1 is MNHEY and CDR2 SMNVEV (reference sequence). CDR3 length: 15 amino acids. The CDR3 region has the DNA TGTGCCAGCAAGAATATCGGCGGAGGGGGAGATACGCAGTATTTT. Amino acids: CASKNIGGGGDTQYF.

CDR3 DNA sequence: TGTGCCAGCAGTGATGCTGGGATGGCGTTGAACACTGAAGCTTTCTTT. Its translation: CASSDAGMALNTEAFF. J is TRBJ1-1 and V is TRBV2; D unresolved. The germline V gene has CDR1 SNHLY and CDR2 FYNNEI. Trimming cost V 3 bases and J 0 bases, with 14 bases left between them. The CDR3 runs 16 residues.

This clone occurred a few times. Other nucleotide sequences from this sample produce the same CDR3. The chain uses TRBV2 and TRBJ2-3, with D tentatively TRBD2 (5 bases). V lost 2 bases and J lost 3, with 9 bases in between. The CDR3 consists of 14 residues. The germline V gene encodes CDR1 SNHLY and CDR2 FYNNEI. In nucleotides, the CDR3 is TGTGCCAGCAGTGAATTCCTAGCAACAGATACGCAGTATTTT. It is translated as CASSEFLATDTQYF.

The chain combines TRBV5-8 with TRBJ2-5; D unclear. Germline V CDR1 and CDR2: SGHTS, YDEGEE. The V end was cut by 4 bases, the J end by 5 bases, with 15 bases between. The CDR3 contains 14 residues. CDR3 amino acids: CASSPGYRRETQYF. Written as DNA, the CDR3 is TGTGCCAGCAGCCCCGGATACCGGCGGGAGACCCAGTACTTC. Full variable domain (rest looked up from reference TRBV5-8 and TRBJ2-5): EAGVTQSPTHLIKTRGQQATLRCSPISGHTSVYWYQQALGLGLQFLLWYDEGEERNRGNFPPRFSGRQFPNYSSELNVNALELEDSALYLCASSPGYRRETQYFGPGTRLLVL.